Sequencing of this T cell receptor beta chain was carried out in a study of OX40 agonist ivuxolimab in advanced cancers. At the level of the study: An agonistic anti-OX40 (CD134) antibody, ivuxolimab, was used to treat the patients. Dose-escalation patients' cancers were hepatocellular carcinoma, melanoma, renal cell or head and neck cancer. Averaging around 60 years in age, with a range of about 20 to 90, the cohort was about 85% male. Study-level findings and limits: Among some nonresponders, normalized T-cell clonal expansion was also low.

Libraries were prepared by immunoSEQ multiplex PCR; TCRdb keeps only in-frame clonotypes and omits some of them. This sample has some 83,000 clones, with around nine tenths found just once. V shed 2 bases, J shed 0 bases, and the junction held 5 bases outside the gene matches. Germline V gene lookup returns CDR1 SGHRS and CDR2 YFSETQ. The CDR3 is 16 amino acids. A word on this clone: Its antigen is not known.

The input for sequencing was CD4+ or CD8+ T cells sorted from blood, taken in a trial of the OX40 agonist ivuxolimab. The sequence derives from an adult with an advanced solid tumor such as melanoma, head and neck, liver or kidney cancer. The chain combines TRBV5-1 with TRBJ2-3; 8 bases are shared with TRBD2. CDR3 in amino acids: CASSLTSGASTDTQYF. For the CDR3, the DNA is TGCGCCAGCAGCTTAACTAGCGGTGCTAGCACAGATACGCAGTATTTT.